This T cell receptor beta chain was identified in a study of PD-1 blockade in classical Hodgkin lymphoma. The wider study: A 3 mg/kg intravenous dose of nivolumab was received by patients every 2 weeks. Regarding the study as a whole: Relapsed/refractory patients reportedly had lower baseline diversity than newly diagnosed patients. Researchers reported that CD4+ TCR diversity, though not CD8+, rose significantly by C4D1.

A single count supports this clone. Its antigen is not known. Repertoires were generated with immunoSEQ multiplex PCR, while TCRdb's copy carries only in-frame clones and drops some. The table includes more than 35,000 clones, 76% detected once. Every patient relapsed after autologous stem cell transplantation, and brentuximab vedotin exposure varied. The sequence was obtained from a human donor with classical Hodgkin lymphoma. The sample was peripheral blood mononuclear cells (PBMCs), taken before the second cycle of nivolumab.

The CDR3 DNA follows: TGTGCCAGTAGTATAAGAGGGATCCTATTGAACTATGGCTACACCTTC. This codes for CASSIRGILLNYGYTF. V gene TRBV19 combines with J gene TRBJ1-2, with D uncertain. Germline loops: CDR1 LNHDA, CDR2 SQIVND (reference sequence). Trimming cost V 2 bases and J 2 bases, with 15 bases left between them. The length of the CDR3 is 16 residues.